This entry describes one T cell receptor (beta chain). The table came from immunoSEQ multiplex PCR; TCRdb's copy has only in-frame clones and leaves some out. There are 45,000 to 65,000 clones in the sample; about 90% occur only once, and approximately 0.6% lies in the top ten. This record comes from a study of T cell changes during pregnancy in multiple sclerosis. The germline V gene has CDR1 LNHDA and CDR2 SQIVND (reference sequence). Trimming shortened V by 4 bases and J by 0 bases, and 13 bases separated the two germline ends. This CDR3 has 16 residues. Sequenced material: CD4+ T cells from peripheral blood mononuclear cells, taken after pregnancy. This sequence joins TRBV19 and TRBJ1-5; weak D call: TRBD1 (5 bases). The receptor was derived from a female donor with multiple sclerosis, enrolled in a pregnancy study. The DNA for the CDR3 is TGTGCCAGTAGTAAGACAGATCTTACTAGCAATCAGCCCCAGCATTTT. Amino acids: CASSKTDLTSNQPQHF.